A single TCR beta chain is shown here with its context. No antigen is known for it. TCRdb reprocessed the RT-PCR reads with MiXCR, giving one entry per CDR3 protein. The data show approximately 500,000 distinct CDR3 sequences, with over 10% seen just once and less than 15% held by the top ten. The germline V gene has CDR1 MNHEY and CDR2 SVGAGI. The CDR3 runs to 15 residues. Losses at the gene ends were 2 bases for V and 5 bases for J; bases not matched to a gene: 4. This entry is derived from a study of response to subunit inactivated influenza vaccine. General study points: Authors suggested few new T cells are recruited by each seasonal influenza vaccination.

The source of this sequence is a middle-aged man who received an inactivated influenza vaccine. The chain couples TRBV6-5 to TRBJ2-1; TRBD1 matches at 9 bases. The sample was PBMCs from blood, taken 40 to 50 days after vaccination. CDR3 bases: TGTGCCAGCAGTTACGGGACAGGGTTAAACAATGAGCAGTTCTTC. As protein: CASSYGTGLNNEQFF.